Here is one T cell receptor beta chain with its context. This specimen comes from a study of blood T cells in healthy people across ages. Sample-barcoded 5' priming and a J-beta primer mix drove a second PCR of roughly 7 to 11 cycles. TCRdb recomputed calls from the 5' RACE reads with MiXCR, one row per CDR3 protein. The sample lists under 850,000 distinct CDR3 sequences; under 40% were seen once. The CDR3 length is 17 residues. Germline V gene lookup returns CDR1 KGHDR and CDR2 SFDVKD. J lost 6 bases, V lost 5 bases, and 12 bases had no gene match. A minimum of 6 million PBMCs was isolated per sample.

The TCR was taken from a man younger than 35 in good health. The gene calls are TRBV24-1 and TRBJ2-3; 11 bases agree with TRBD2. Sample: blood. CDR3 DNA sequence: TGTGCCACCAGTGCGAAGGCTAGCGGGGGGCCCGGGGATACGCAGTATTTT. This codes for CATSAKASGGPGDTQYF.